These 29 T cell receptor beta chains were sequenced from one sample in a study of human CD4 T cells and Enterobacteriaceae. The protocol was immunoSEQ multiplex PCR, while the TCRdb copy is restricted to in-frame clones and leaves out a portion. Of 25,000 to 35,000 clones listed, 70% to 85% are singletons. Sorting took every CD4+ cell except CD45RA+CCR7+CD95- naive cells, reaching over 95% purity. Sample: memory CD4+ T cells from blood. These receptors came from a human donor in good health.

This chain links TRBV10-1 with TRBJ2-5, with 9 bases aligning to TRBD2. V lost 0 bases to trimming and J lost 4 bases; unmatched junction nucleotides: 3. Looked up from germline, CDR1 is WNHNN and CDR2 is SYGVQD (reference sequence). The CDR3 is 15 residues long. The CDR3 spells CASSESGSGRETQYF. The DNA for the CDR3 is TGCGCCAGCAGTGAGTCTGGTAGCGGGAGAGAGACCCAGTACTTC.

This clone turned up a few times. The J gene is TRBJ2-3, the V gene TRBV29-1; TRBD1 matches 11 bases. Germline assignment: CDR1 SQVTM and CDR2 ANQGSEA. The CDR3 length is 13 residues. After removal of 4 bases from V and 5 bases from J, the junction contained 2 bases not matched to a gene. CDR3 DNA sequence: TGCAGCGTTGGGACAGGGGGCCGAGATACGCAGTATTTT. It codes for CSVGTGGRDTQYF.

The chain is built from TRBV19 and TRBJ1-1, with TRBD1 matching 8 bases. The CDR3 spans 14 residues. Germline CDR1 is LNHDA and CDR2 is SQIVND (reference sequence). Trimming cost V 4 bases and J 4 bases; bases outside gene matches: 5. The CDR3 is CASSTSTGGTEAFF. The CDR3 region has the DNA TGTGCCAGTAGTACCTCAACAGGGGGCACTGAAGCTTTCTTT.

Points on this clone: The junction shows a germline mismatch at one end, possibly a read error. The V and J genes are TRBV27 and TRBJ2-1, with 8 bases matching TRBD2. The CDR3 consists of 12 residues. CDR1 is MNHEY and CDR2 is SMNVEV in the germline V gene (reference sequence). The CDR3 region has the DNA TGTGCCAGCAGTTCCCTCGCAGCGGGAGCGGTCTTC. Its translation is CASSSLAAGAVF.

The chain links TRBV4-1 to TRBJ2-7; D gene uncertain. Trimming cost V 3 bases and J 5 bases, with 11 bases left between them. The CDR3 sequence is 13 residues long. Germline lookup yields CDR1 MGHRA and CDR2 YSYEKL. CDR3 residues: CASSQRLVDEQYF. The CDR3 DNA sequence: TGCGCCAGCAGCCAGAGACTTGTCGACGAGCAGTACTTC.

The rearrangement joins TRBV2 to TRBJ2-7, with D perhaps matching TRBD1 or TRBD2 (5 bases each). Trimming left V 5 bases short and J 0 bases short, with 14 bases between. The V gene's germline CDR1 is SNHLY and CDR2 FYNNEI. The length of the CDR3 is 15 residues. The CDR3 nucleotides read TGTGCCAGCAGTCCCCGGGACCGCTACTCCTACGAGCAGTACTTC. Encoded protein: CASSPRDRYSYEQYF.

This clone was counted between two and nine times. The chain recombines TRBV27 with TRBJ2-6; TRBD1 matches at 9 bases. The CDR3 consists of 20 residues. Per germline, CDR1 MNHEY and CDR2 SMNVEV (reference sequence). Germline trimming cut 0 bases from V and 0 bases from J; bases unmatched to any gene: 9. For the CDR3, the DNA is TGTGCCAGCAGTTTATCGGCCACAGGGGGCGCCCGCTCTGGGGCCAACGTCCTGACTTTC. Protein sequence: CASSLSATGGARSGANVLTF. Complete variable domain (other parts from reference TRBV27 and TRBJ2-6): EAQVTQNPRYLITVTGKKLTVTCSQNMNHEYMSWYRQDPGLGLRQIYYSMNVEVTDKGDVPEGYKVSRKEKRNFPLILESPSPNQTSLYFCASSLSATGGARSGANVLTFGAGSRLTVL.

The CDR3 is CAWKGGSRPAPAYNEQFF. The DNA of the CDR3 is TGTGCCTGGAAGGGCGGTAGTAGACCAGCCCCCGCCTACAATGAGCAGTTCTTC. V and J are TRBV30 and TRBJ2-1; no reliable D call. CDR1 and CDR2 from the germline V gene are GTSNPN and SVGIG (reference sequence). V was clipped by 4 bases and J by 2 bases, with 24 bases between them. The CDR3 loop spans 18 amino acids. Using reference TRBV30 and TRBJ2-1 for the parts outside the CDR3, the full variable domain is SQTIHQWPATLVQPVGSPLSLECTVEGTSNPNLYWYRQAAGRGLQLLFYSVGIGQISSEVPQNLSASRPQDRQFILSSKKLLLSDSGFYLCAWKGGSRPAPAYNEQFFGPGTRLTVL.

In DNA, the CDR3 is TGTGCCAGCAGTCCCCCCGGGACGCCTCGCGAGCAGTACTTC. Translating gives CASSPPGTPREQYF. The chain uses TRBV28 and TRBJ2-7; D may be TRBD1 or TRBD2 (5 bases each). Germline loops: CDR1 MDHEN, CDR2 SYDVKM. The germline V and J ends were trimmed by 5 bases and 6 bases, with 17 bases remaining between them. The CDR3 consists of 14 residues.

This chain connects TRBV28 to TRBJ1-1, with unresolved D. The CDR3 is 14 residues long. CDR1 and CDR2 (germline): MDHEN, SYDVKM. Trimming took 8 bases from V and 0 from J, leaving 13 bases between them. The CDR3 is CASALTPMNTEAFF. The DNA of the CDR3 is TGTGCCAGCGCCCTGACGCCCATGAACACTGAAGCTTTCTTT.

The chain couples TRBV28 to TRBJ2-3; 12 nucleotides line up with TRBD2. The length of the CDR3 is 14 residues. Germline V gene data show CDR1 as MDHEN and CDR2 as SYDVKM. The V segment lost 6 bases and the J segment 4 bases; nucleotides outside the gene matches: 2. The CDR3 DNA follows: TGTGCCAGCAGGACTAGCGGGAGCGCAGATACGCAGTATTTT. It translates to CASRTSGSADTQYF.

The V and J genes are TRBV28 and TRBJ1-2, with D maybe TRBD1 (5 bases). Germline values: CDR1 MDHEN, CDR2 SYDVKM. Between the trimmed V and J ends, which lost 2 bases and 0 bases, there was a span of 13 bases. The CDR3 covers 16 residues. This chain's CDR3 is CASSLGGYLANYGYTF. CDR3 DNA sequence: TGTGCCAGCAGTTTAGGGGGATATTTAGCTAACTATGGCTACACCTTC.

J is TRBJ2-7 and V is TRBV14; D might be TRBD1 (5 bases). This CDR3 has 12 residues. V lost 1 base and J lost 5, with 6 bases in between. Germline assignment: CDR1 SGHDN and CDR2 FVKESK. Here the CDR3 reads CASSQVGDEQYF. CDR3 sequence (DNA): TGTGCCAGCAGCCAAGTAGGGGACGAGCAGTACTTC.

The genes are TRBV5-1 and TRBJ1-3, with a possible D match to TRBD1 (5 bases). V lost 4 bases and J lost 2, with 10 bases in between. Germline CDR1 is SGHRS and CDR2 is YFSETQ. The CDR3 covers 14 residues. CDR3 nucleotides: TGCGCCAGCAGCATCGGGGGTGCTGGAAACACCATATATTTT. This codes for CASSIGGAGNTIYF. The full variable domain, with the rest looked up from reference TRBV5-1 and TRBJ1-3, is KAGVTQTPRYLIKTRGQQVTLSCSPISGHRSVSWYQQTPGQGLQFLFEYFSETQRNKGNFPGRFSGRQFSNSRSEMNVSTLELGDSALYLCASSIGGAGNTIYFGEGSWLTVV.

This sequence joins TRBV13 and TRBJ1-1; maybe TRBD1 (5 bases). Trimming took off 5 bases at V and 1 base at J, with 14 bases between the two ends. The CDR3 runs to 15 residues. Germline assignment: CDR1 PRHDT and CDR2 FYEKMQ (reference sequence). CDR3 residues: CASSPAGRRNTEAFF. In DNA form, the CDR3 reads TGTGCCAGCAGCCCGGCGGGACGGCGGAACACTGAAGCTTTCTTT.

The rearrangement links TRBV29-1 to TRBJ2-1; D ambiguous. The CDR3 runs 11 residues. CDR1 and CDR2 from the germline V gene are SQVTM and ANQGSEA. Trimming took 1 base from V and 6 from J, leaving 4 bases between them. CDR3 in amino acids: CSVEAGNEQFF. The DNA for the CDR3 is TGCAGCGTTGAAGCGGGCAATGAGCAGTTCTTC.

The chain couples TRBV11-2 to TRBJ2-2; 7 bases line up with TRBD1. V gave up 5 bases and J gave up 5 bases; unmatched junction bases: 5. There are 14 residues in the CDR3. Germline V gene lookup returns CDR1 SGHAT and CDR2 FQNNGV. The CDR3 region has the DNA TGTGCCAGCAGCGCGGGCAGGGGGACCGGGGAGCTGTTTTTT. This encodes CASSAGRGTGELFF.

This chain links TRBV6-5 with TRBJ2-2; D gene ambiguous. The CDR3 has 13 residues. Per the germline V gene, CDR1 is MNHEY and CDR2 is SVGAGI. V was cut by 4 bases and J by 5 bases, with 8 bases left in between. The CDR3 nucleotides read TGTGCCAGCAGTTCCCGGTGGACCGGGGAGCTGTTTTTT. Translating it yields CASSSRWTGELFF.

This clone was seen only once. The chain has TRBV5-1 and TRBJ2-3; TRBD2 matches 12 bases. Germline-derived CDR1 and CDR2 are SGHRS and YFSETQ. V shed 3 bases, J shed 3 bases, and the junction held 5 bases outside the gene matches. CDR3 length: 16 amino acids. The CDR3 DNA reads TGCGCCAGCAGCTGGACTAGCGGGATAACTACAGATACGCAGTATTTT. Translation: CASSWTSGITTDTQYF.

The chain links TRBV5-4 to TRBJ2-1; possible D gene TRBD1, 5 bases. CDR1 is SGHNT and CDR2 is YYREEE in the germline V gene (reference sequence). CDR3 length equals 16 residues. Trimming stripped 4 bases from V and 5 bases from J, with 19 bases between. The CDR3 bases are TGTGCCAGCAGCATGCCAAGGGGAAGGGATAACAATGAGCAGTTCTTC. Its translation: CASSMPRGRDNNEQFF.

The genes are TRBV18 and TRBJ2-7; the D is unclear. V was shortened by 6 bases and J by 2 bases, with 11 bases between the two germline ends. CDR1 KGHSH and CDR2 LQKENI come from the germline V gene. The CDR3 contains 13 residues. As DNA, the CDR3 is TGTGCCAGCTCTACCACGCGGACCTACGAGCAGTACTTC. This gives the protein CASSTTRTYEQYF.

This clone was found once. This chain links TRBV5-1 with TRBJ2-1, with D perhaps matching TRBD1 (6 bases). With 4 bases removed from V and 2 bases from J, the gap between germline ends came to 7 bases. The CDR3 consists of 13 residues. Per germline, CDR1 SGHRS and CDR2 YFSETQ. The CDR3 loop reads CASSRDTYNEQFF. The CDR3, as DNA: TGCGCCAGCAGCCGGGACACCTACAATGAGCAGTTCTTC. The full variable domain, rest sourced from reference TRBV5-1 and TRBJ2-1, is KAGVTQTPRYLIKTRGQQVTLSCSPISGHRSVSWYQQTPGQGLQFLFEYFSETQRNKGNFPGRFSGRQFSNSRSEMNVSTLELGDSALYLCASSRDTYNEQFFGPGTRLTVL.

V and J are TRBV5-1 and TRBJ2-7; 7 bases agree with TRBD1. Losses at the gene ends were 5 bases for V and 2 bases for J; bases not matched to a gene: 10. The germline V gene encodes CDR1 SGHRS and CDR2 YFSETQ. There are 15 residues in the CDR3. Written as DNA, the CDR3 is TGCGCCAGCAGACTCGGCCGGGACAGTACCTACGAGCAGTACTTC. Protein sequence: CASRLGRDSTYEQYF.

The rearrangement links TRBV19 to TRBJ2-1; 10 bases align to TRBD2. Per the germline V gene, CDR1 is LNHDA and CDR2 is SQIVND (reference sequence). Trimming took 5 bases from V and 4 from J; bases not matched to a gene: 11. The CDR3 contains 17 residues. CDR3 amino acids: CASSSLAGVRGYNEQFF. DNA of the CDR3: TGTGCCAGTAGTTCCCTAGCGGGAGTAAGGGGTTACAATGAGCAGTTCTTC. Filled out from reference TRBV19 and TRBJ2-1, the complete variable domain reads DGGITQSPKYLFRKEGQNVTLSCEQNLNHDAMYWYRQDPGQGLRLIYYSQIVNDFQKGDIAEGYSVSREKKESFPLTVTSAQKNPTAFYLCASSSLAGVRGYNEQFFGPGTRLTVL.

The genes are TRBV9 and TRBJ2-1, with a weak D call TRBD1 (6 bases). V lost 0 bases to trimming and J lost 9 bases, with 13 bases between them. This CDR3 has 14 residues. Germline V gene sequence: CDR1 SGDLS, CDR2 YYNGEE. The CDR3 is CASSVATGQVEQFF. DNA of the CDR3: TGTGCCAGCAGCGTAGCTACAGGGCAGGTTGAGCAGTTCTTC.

The rearrangement joins TRBV28 to TRBJ2-7, with D tentatively TRBD2 (7 bases). CDR3 length: 14 residues. V lost 6 bases and J lost 2, with 14 bases in between. CDR1 is MDHEN, CDR2 SYDVKM, per germline. The CDR3 nucleotides read TGTGCCAGCAGCAAAGGGGGGGAAACCTACGAGCAGTACTTC. Protein sequence: CASSKGGETYEQYF.

The chain combines TRBV28 with TRBJ2-2; the D gene could be TRBD1 or TRBD2 (5 bases each). The CDR3 spans 15 residues. V lost 4 bases, J lost 1 base, and 10 bases lay in between. The V gene's germline CDR1 is MDHEN and CDR2 SYDVKM. The DNA for the CDR3 is TGTGCCAGCAGTTGGGGGAGCGGGAACACCGGGGAGCTGTTTTTT. Protein sequence: CASSWGSGNTGELFF.

The genes are TRBV28 and TRBJ1-2, with TRBD1 as a possible D gene (5 bases). CDR1 MDHEN and CDR2 SYDVKM come from the germline V gene. The V end was cut by 6 bases, the J end by 8 bases, with 16 bases between. This CDR3 is 13 amino acids long. The CDR3 coding sequence is TGTGCCAGCAGAGCAGGGTCGTGGGGCGGCTACACCTTC. It translates to CASRAGSWGGYTF.

This sequence joins TRBV4-1 and TRBJ2-2, with 8 bases matching TRBD2. The CDR3 totals 17 residues. Germline CDR1 is MGHRA and CDR2 is YSYEKL. The ends lost 0 bases at V and 0 bases at J; junction bases unmatched: 3. CDR3 residues: CASSQDSGNANTGELFF. CDR3 nucleotide sequence: TGCGCCAGCAGCCAAGATAGCGGGAACGCGAACACCGGGGAGCTGTTTTTT.